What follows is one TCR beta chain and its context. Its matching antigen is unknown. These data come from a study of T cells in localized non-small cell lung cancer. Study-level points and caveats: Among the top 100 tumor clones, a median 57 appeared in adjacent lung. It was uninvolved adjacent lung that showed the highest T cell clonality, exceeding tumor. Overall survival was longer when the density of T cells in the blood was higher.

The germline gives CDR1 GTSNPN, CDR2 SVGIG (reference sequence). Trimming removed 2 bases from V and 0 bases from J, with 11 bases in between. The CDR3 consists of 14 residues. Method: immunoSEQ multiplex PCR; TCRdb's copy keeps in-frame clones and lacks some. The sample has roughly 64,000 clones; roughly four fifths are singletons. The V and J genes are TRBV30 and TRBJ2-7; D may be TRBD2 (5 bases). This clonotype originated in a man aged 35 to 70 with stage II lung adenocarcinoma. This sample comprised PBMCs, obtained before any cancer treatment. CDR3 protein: CAWSFGISSYEQYF. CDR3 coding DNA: TGTGCCTGGAGTTTCGGGATCAGCTCCTACGAGCAGTACTTC.